Sequencing of this T cell receptor beta chain was carried out in a study of spatial heterogeneity in lung cancer. Turning to the study itself: Available follow-up PBMC samples were sequenced, at a median of approximately 24 months post-resection.

The CDR3 runs to 14 residues. Germline CDR1 and CDR2: MDHEN and SYDVKM. Losses at the gene ends were 2 bases for V and 1 base for J; bases not matched to a gene: 2. TCRdb passed the 5' RACE reads through MiXCR, listing each CDR3 protein once. The table lists 110,000 or so distinct CDR3 sequences, approximately 10% of them singletons. The sample's time point: blood at routine non-recurrence follow-up after resection. No cells were sorted before sequencing. The whole RNA sequenced was extracted from tumor, nontumor lung or frozen PBMC. The clonotype was recovered from a female donor with early-stage non-small cell lung cancer. The chain combines TRBV28 with TRBJ2-7, with 7 positions matching TRBD1. This sample comprised PBMCs, obtained at follow-up. The CDR3, as DNA: TGTGCCAGCAGTTTAGGGACAGATTCCTACGAGCAGTACTTC. This codes for CASSLGTDSYEQYF.